Below, 30 T cell receptor beta chains from the same sample are listed, as sequenced in a study of T cells after yellow fever vaccination. TCRdb called the 5' RACE reads again in MiXCR, with one record for every CDR3 protein. The sample consists of just under 600,000 distinct CDR3 sequences, about 14% of them appearing once. Material: PBMCs, obtained on the day of the yellow fever booster vaccination. The source is a young man who received the YFV17D yellow fever vaccine.

The chain combines TRBV2 with TRBJ1-5; a weak D match, TRBD1 (5 bases). This CDR3 is 15 amino acids long. The V end was cut by 6 bases, the J end by 5 bases, with 17 bases between. Germline values: CDR1 SNHLY, CDR2 FYNNEI. The CDR3 loop is CASSFDWGGDQPQHF. Written as DNA, the CDR3 is TGTGCCAGCAGCTTCGATTGGGGCGGTGATCAGCCCCAGCATTTT.

The sample holds one count of this clonotype. The chain recombines TRBV3-1 with TRBJ2-5; 11 bases fit TRBD2. The CDR3 is 15 residues long. V was pared by 4 bases and J by 6 bases, with 7 bases of the junction left unmatched. Germline V CDR1 and CDR2: LGHDT, YNNKEL (reference sequence). The CDR3 spells CASSRPGLAEQTQYF. The CDR3 DNA sequence: TGTGCCAGCAGCCGCCCGGGACTAGCGGAACAGACCCAGTACTTC.

There are a few counts of this clonotype. The genes are TRBV10-3 and TRBJ2-1; the D call may be TRBD1 or TRBD2 (6 bases each). The CDR3 extends over 15 amino acids. The germline V and J ends were trimmed by 10 bases and 6 bases, with 22 bases remaining between them. Looked up from germline, CDR1 is ENHRY and CDR2 is SYGVKD. CDR3 sequence reads: CATQTSRTESNEQFF. CDR3 nucleotide sequence: TGTGCCACCCAAACTAGCAGGACAGAAAGCAATGAGCAGTTCTTC.

The V and J genes are TRBV27 and TRBJ2-1, with D tentatively TRBD1 or TRBD2 (5 bases each). This CDR3 comprises 14 residues. V shed 6 bases and J shed 5 bases, with 14 bases lying between them. The V gene's germline CDR1 is MNHEY and CDR2 SMNVEV (reference sequence). The CDR3, as DNA: TGTGCCAGCAGAGAGGGACCCGATAACAATGAGCAGTTCTTC. Protein: CASREGPDNNEQFF.

The table lists this clonotype with a few counts. The chain recombines TRBV5-6 with TRBJ2-5; maybe TRBD1 (5 bases). The CDR3 is 14 residues long. With 0 bases removed from V and 3 bases from J, the gap between germline ends came to 9 bases. Germline V CDR1 and CDR2: SGHDT, YYEEEE. The CDR3 is CASSLVGREETQYF. The CDR3 DNA reads TGTGCCAGCAGCTTGGTTGGCAGGGAAGAGACCCAGTACTTC.

The chain combines TRBV9 with TRBJ2-5, with 8 nucleotides matching TRBD1. This CDR3 is 15 amino acids long. The germline CDR1 and CDR2 sequences are SGDLS and YYNGEE. V trimming: 3 bases; J trimming: 3 bases; junction bases outside the gene matches: 7. CDR3 residues: CASSAGTGYEETQYF. The CDR3 DNA follows: TGTGCCAGCAGCGCCGGGACAGGATACGAAGAGACCCAGTACTTC.

This clonotype has more than one count but fewer than ten. CDR3 in DNA: TGTGCCAGCAGCTTAGCGAAGGTCAATCAGCCCCAGCATTTT. It codes for CASSLAKVNQPQHF. This chain connects TRBV7-2 to TRBJ1-5; no clear D gene. The CDR3 has 14 amino acids. CDR1 is SGHTA and CDR2 is FQGNSA in the germline V gene. V shed 0 bases and J shed 3 bases, with 6 bases lying between them.

V and J are TRBV5-1 and TRBJ2-7; D gene uncertain. CDR3 length equals 14 residues. The germline CDR1 and CDR2 sequences are SGHRS and YFSETQ. Trimming pared 0 bases from V and 7 bases from J, leaving 14 bases between. CDR3 coding DNA: TGCGCCAGCAGCTTGGTTGGGCGTGTTCAAGAGCAGTACTTC. This translates into CASSLVGRVQEQYF. Full variable domain (outside the CDR3, taken from reference TRBV5-1 and TRBJ2-7): KAGVTQTPRYLIKTRGQQVTLSCSPISGHRSVSWYQQTPGQGLQFLFEYFSETQRNKGNFPGRFSGRQFSNSRSEMNVSTLELGDSALYLCASSLVGRVQEQYFGPGTRLTVT.

The chain couples TRBV3-1 to TRBJ2-1; TRBD2 agrees at 8 bases. CDR3 length equals 14 residues. Germline CDR1 LGHDT, CDR2 YNNKEL (reference sequence). V trimming: 10 bases; J trimming: 6 bases; junction bases outside the gene matches: 11. The DNA for the CDR3 is TGTGCCACCCGGGCGGGGGGAGGATCCAATGAGCAGTTCTTC. Translation: CATRAGGGSNEQFF.

The V call is TRBV18, the J call TRBJ2-7; D is unclear. Germline CDR1 is KGHSH and CDR2 is LQKENI. V shed 6 bases and J shed 6 bases, with 18 bases lying between them. CDR3 length equals 14 residues. The CDR3: CASSPQPKPSEQYF. CDR3 in DNA: TGTGCCAGCTCCCCCCAGCCTAAGCCCAGCGAGCAGTACTTC.

Many counts were recorded for this clonotype. The gene calls are TRBV5-6 and TRBJ2-7, with a possible D match to TRBD1 (5 bases). Trimming took off 1 base at V and 2 bases at J, with 10 bases between the two ends. The CDR3 spans 14 residues. Germline V CDR1 and CDR2: SGHDT, YYEEEE. The CDR3 sequence is CASSLTGTTYEQYF. In DNA, the CDR3 is TGTGCCAGCAGCTTGACAGGAACCACCTACGAGCAGTACTTC.

The sample holds a few counts of this clonotype. J is TRBJ2-7 and V is TRBV20-1; either TRBD1 or TRBD2 may supply D (5 bases each). Germline V gene sequence: CDR1 DFQATT, CDR2 SNEGSKA (reference sequence). Deletions cut 3 bases from V and 6 bases from J, with 18 bases between. This CDR3 spans 14 amino acids. CDR3 amino acids: CSASEPGPLGEQYF. The CDR3 DNA reads as TGCAGTGCTAGCGAACCGGGACCCCTAGGCGAGCAGTACTTC.

V and J are TRBV10-3 and TRBJ2-3; TRBD2 aligns across 15 bases. CDR1 is ENHRY, CDR2 SYGVKD, per germline. Germline trimming cut 4 bases from V and 0 bases from J; bases unmatched to any gene: 2. There are 17 residues in the CDR3. In DNA, the CDR3 is TGTGCCATCAGTGGGGGGACTAGCGGGGGGAGCACAGATACGCAGTATTTT. Translated: CAISGGTSGGSTDTQYF.

This chain connects TRBV7-2 to TRBJ2-3; 7 bases match TRBD2. The CDR3 loop spans 13 amino acids. With 5 bases clipped from V and 6 bases from J, the junction kept 5 bases outside the gene matches. Per the germline V gene, CDR1 is SGHTA and CDR2 is FQGNSA. The CDR3 protein is CASSPGGMDTQYF. CDR3 bases: TGTGCCAGCAGCCCCGGGGGGATGGATACGCAGTATTTT. Using reference TRBV7-2 and TRBJ2-3 for the parts outside the CDR3, the full variable domain is GAGVSQSPSNKVTEKGKDVELRCDPISGHTALYWYRQSLGQGLEFLIYFQGNSAPDKSGLPSDRFSAERTGGSVSTLTIQRTQQEDSAVYLCASSPGGMDTQYFGPGTRLTVL.

The V and J genes are TRBV20-1 and TRBJ2-3; 7 nucleotides line up with TRBD2. CDR1 and CDR2 from the germline V gene are DFQATT and SNEGSKA (reference sequence). The CDR3 is 14 amino acids. V dropped 4 bases and J dropped 5; count of bases not matched to a gene: 9. CDR3 residues: CSAISAGERDTQYF. CDR3 coding DNA: TGCAGTGCTATTTCCGCGGGAGAGCGAGATACGCAGTATTTT.

This clonotype has just a few counts. The rearrangement links TRBV28 to TRBJ2-1, with D maybe TRBD2 (6 bases). The CDR3 has 12 residues. Per germline, CDR1 MDHEN and CDR2 SYDVKM. V was pared by 6 bases and J by 12 bases, with 15 bases between. CDR3 coding DNA: TGTGCCAGCAGCCGGGGGAGTCGCGGGCAGTTCTTC. It yields the protein CASSRGSRGQFF.

The chain recombines TRBV10-3 with TRBJ1-1; D gene unclear. Trimming took 3 bases from V and 10 from J, leaving 15 bases between them. CDR1 is ENHRY and CDR2 is SYGVKD in the germline V gene. The CDR3 runs to 13 residues. The CDR3 is CAISDGSGSRAFF. CDR3 nucleotides: TGTGCCATCAGTGACGGGTCAGGTAGTAGAGCTTTCTTT.

This clonotype was seen repeatedly, ten times or more. V is TRBV10-3 and J is TRBJ2-3; a possible D gene is TRBD1 (6 bases). V gave up 6 bases and J gave up 6 bases, with 13 bases separating them. Germline-derived CDR1 and CDR2 are ENHRY and SYGVKD. The CDR3 is made up of 13 amino acids. CDR3 protein: CAIRGTTGDTQYF. As DNA, the CDR3 is TGTGCCATCAGGGGAACCACAGGGGATACGCAGTATTTT.

There are many counts of this clonotype. V gene TRBV5-1 combines with J gene TRBJ2-7; 15 nucleotides match TRBD2. The CDR3 length is 20 residues. From germline, CDR1 is SGHRS and CDR2 YFSETQ. V dropped 4 bases and J dropped 0; count of bases not matched to a gene: 14. The CDR3 here is CASSPDPGLAGGPLSYEQYF. The DNA of the CDR3 is TGCGCCAGCAGCCCGGACCCGGGACTAGCGGGAGGTCCGCTCTCCTACGAGCAGTACTTC.

This clonotype was recorded only once. The rearrangement links TRBV9 to TRBJ2-7; D might be TRBD1 or TRBD2, each matching 5 bases. Trimming pared 5 bases from V and 4 bases from J, leaving 16 bases between. The CDR3 length is 14 residues. Germline V gene sequence: CDR1 SGDLS, CDR2 YYNGEE. The CDR3 DNA follows: TGTGCCAGCAGTCCGGGACCGGTAATATACGAGCAGTACTTC. Its translation: CASSPGPVIYEQYF. Full variable domain (missing parts from reference TRBV9 and TRBJ2-7): DSGVTQTPKHLITATGQRVTLRCSPRSGDLSVYWYQQSLDQGLQFLIQYYNGEERAKGNILERFSAQQFPDLHSELNLSSLELGDSALYFCASSPGPVIYEQYFGPGTRLTVT.

This clonotype was found a few times. CDR3 protein: CASSFLAGGLNTGELFF. The CDR3 DNA is TGTGCCAGCAGCTTCCTAGCGGGAGGCCTGAACACCGGGGAGCTGTTTTTT. The chain combines TRBV7-2 with TRBJ2-2; 11 bases match TRBD2. J gave up 1 base and V 3 bases, and 4 bases lay outside the gene matches. Germline CDR1 reads SGHTA; CDR2 reads FQGNSA. The CDR3 consists of 17 residues.

This clonotype was seen a handful of times. The chain uses TRBV15 and TRBJ2-1; D gene uncertain. This CDR3 region has 15 residues. V was cut by 0 bases and J by 3 bases, with 9 bases left in between. The germline V gene has CDR1 LNHNV and CDR2 YYDKDF (reference sequence). CDR3 residues: CATSRDAVGYNEQFF. CDR3 in DNA: TGTGCCACCAGCAGAGATGCCGTCGGCTACAATGAGCAGTTCTTC.

The chain recombines TRBV6-5 with TRBJ2-7, with TRBD1 identical over 8 bases. The CDR3 is made up of 14 amino acids. CDR1 is MNHEY, CDR2 SVGAGI, per germline. J gave up 9 bases and V 0 bases, and 7 bases lay outside the gene matches. CDR3 DNA sequence: TGTGCCAGCAGTTACTCGCCGGACAGGGTTGGGCAGTACTTC. Encoded protein: CASSYSPDRVGQYF.

This clonotype was counted only a few times. V and J are TRBV5-8 and TRBJ2-1; TRBD2 aligns across 9 bases. The CDR3 has 17 residues. The germline CDR1 and CDR2 sequences are SGHTS and YDEGEE. V shed 2 bases, J shed 0 bases, and the junction held 6 bases outside the gene matches. The CDR3 spells CASSFPREGSSYNEQFF. DNA for the CDR3: TGTGCCAGCAGCTTCCCGCGGGAGGGAAGCTCCTACAATGAGCAGTTCTTC.

The chain employs TRBV6-5 and TRBJ2-1; 10 bases match TRBD2. V lost 4 bases and J lost 0; bases outside the gene matches: 3. Germline V gene data show CDR1 as MNHEY and CDR2 as SVGAGI. The CDR3 totals 16 residues. In DNA form, the CDR3 reads TGTGCCAGCAGTTCCGAGCGGGGGGGCTCCTACAATGAGCAGTTCTTC. Its translation: CASSSERGGSYNEQFF.

In DNA, the CDR3 is TGCAGTGCTAGAGTCCCTCCGGGCGGCGGGGGCTACACCTTC. Amino acids: CSARVPPGGGGYTF. The chain carries TRBV20-1 and TRBJ1-2, with D hard to call. The CDR3 is 14 residues long. Germline CDR1 reads DFQATT; CDR2 reads SNEGSKA (reference sequence). V was trimmed by 1 base and J by 8 bases, leaving 17 bases between them.

The rearrangement links TRBV18 to TRBJ2-7, with D possibly being TRBD1 (6 bases). Germline V gene lookup returns CDR1 KGHSH and CDR2 LQKENI. CDR3 size: 17 residues. Trimming removed 3 bases at V and 2 bases at J, with 20 bases between. The chain's CDR3 is CASSPFLILGGTYEQYF. DNA of the CDR3: TGTGCCAGCTCACCGTTTTTAATATTAGGGGGAACCTACGAGCAGTACTTC.

Turning to this clonotype: This could be a read error, since a much larger clone is one nucleotide away. The genes are TRBV18 and TRBJ2-7, with TRBD1 identical over 10 bases. CDR3 length: 13 amino acids. V lost 5 bases and J lost 5; bases outside the gene matches: 3. Per germline, CDR1 KGHSH and CDR2 LQKENI. The CDR3 sequence is CASSAGTGDEQYF. Written as DNA, the CDR3 is TGTGCCAGCTCAGCCGGGACAGGGGACGAGCAGTACTTC.

This clonotype came up a few times. The chain couples TRBV20-1 to TRBJ1-6; 7 nucleotides agree with TRBD1. Trimming took 3 bases from V and 5 from J; bases not matched to a gene: 4. From germline, CDR1 is DFQATT and CDR2 SNEGSKA (reference sequence). The CDR3 loop spans 14 amino acids. Written as DNA, the CDR3 is TGCAGTGCTAGGGCTGGGACAGATAATTCACCCCTCCACTTT. Translation: CSARAGTDNSPLHF.

To note about this clonotype: The junction departs from the called germline gene at one end, perhaps through a read error. The chain employs TRBV5-4 and TRBJ2-2; 7 positions match TRBD2. CDR3 length: 19 residues. Germline V gene lookup returns CDR1 SGHNT and CDR2 YYREEE (reference sequence). CDR3 residues: CASSYPSLAAVPNTGKLFF. CDR3 DNA: TGTGCCAGCAGCTACCCGTCTCTAGCGGCAGTTCCGAACACCGGGAAGCTGTTTTTT.